Listed below are T cell receptor beta chains from one sample, sequenced in a study of T cell responses to AZD1222 COVID-19 vaccine. Data came from immunoSEQ multiplex PCR; TCRdb stores just in-frame clones and leaves some out. The sample consists of roughly 140,000 clones, around nine tenths of them appearing once. The starting material was peripheral blood, obtained 28 days after the second AZD1222 dose. The receptors here all came from an adult who received the AZD1222 COVID-19 vaccine. Both conserved end residues are part of each CDR3.

TRBJ1-4,TRBV6-6,CASDRGGNEKLFF
TRBJ1-2,TRBV18,CASSPQGGNGYTF
TRBJ1-2,TRBV24-1,CATSRDSNYGYTF
TRBJ2-7,TRBV5-4,CASSVASGAYEQYF
TRBJ1-1,TRBV10-3,CAISPGAERASEAFF
TRBJ2-5,TRBV4-1,CASSQEDPSRVETQYF
TRBJ2-1,TRBV5-1,CASMNGADSYNEQFF
TRBJ2-5,TRBV7-8,CASSLGVSGVKEETQYF
TRBJ1-3,TRBV10-3,CAISGTGELTDSGNTIYF
TRBJ2-2,TRBV5-5,CASSSDRGNTGELFF
TRBJ2-5,TRBV3-1/TRBV3-2,CASSPGPTSGGDFETQYF
TRBJ1-1,TRBV5-3,CARTPEGRRMNTEAFF
TRBJ1-3,TRBV30,CAWGNSGNTIYF
TRBJ1-5,TRBV27,CASSFPRGPQHF
TRBJ1-1,TRBV28,CASSSQPNTEAFF
TRBJ1-3,TRBV7-9,CASSRGDSGNTIYF
TRBJ2-2,TRBV14,CASSQEGFFERYKINTGELFF
TRBJ2-1,TRBV5-1,CASSLGGRGGGNNEQFF
TRBJ1-2,TRBV18,CASSPRTNNYGYTF
TRBJ2-1,TRBV24-1,CATSDSLRRGGAWFF
TRBJ1-2,TRBV6-2/TRBV6-3,CASSFRQGAANYGYTF
TRBJ1-4,TRBV24-1,CATSDLPPWTGGKLFF
TRBJ1-2,TRBV6-1,CASSEVGAGNGYTF
TRBJ1-2,TRBV27,CASSRADRVDYGYTF
TRBJ1-5,TRBV5-6,CASSLGGIGQPQHF
TRBJ2-5,TRBV7-3,CASSRTVTETQYF
TRBJ1-1,TRBV3-1/TRBV3-2,CASSPKQGFGFDTEAFF
TRBJ2-5,TRBV19,CASNPTGVETQYF
TRBJ2-1,TRBV27,CASSYPYGTRRGNEQFF
TRBJ2-7,TRBV9,CASSPRLAGPSYEQYF
TRBJ2-1,TRBV11-2,CASSPRVGMQFF
TRBJ1-6,TRBV5-1,CASSLRTASSYNSPLHF
TRBJ1-1,TRBV19,CASIDRDEAFF
TRBJ2-2,TRBV2,CASSERLTSTGELFF
TRBJ2-1,TRBV11-3,CASSLVAGGLGSYNEQFF
TRBJ2-1,TRBV2,CASSDGGAVEQFF
TRBJ1-2,TRBV12-5,CASGYPGDDYGYTF
TRBJ1-2,TRBV18,CASSPGLSDLVGYTF
TRBJ2-1,TRBV19,CASSIEGASSYNEQFF
TRBJ2-2,TRBV10-1,CASSESGNTGELFF
TRBJ2-1,TRBV7-6,CASSTYRNYNEQFF
TRBJ1-2,TRBV7-2,CASSPRTSADYGYTF
TRBJ2-7,TRBV15,CATRGTGSYEQYF
TRBJ2-5,TRBV2,CASSTDRAETQYF
TRBJ2-5,TRBV3-1/TRBV3-2,CASSQDRTSGREYF
TRBJ2-3,TRBV6-6,CASTRSSGGALKTDTQYF
TRBJ2-2,TRBV5-1,CASSPGTSGTGGELFF
TRBJ2-2,TRBV9,CASSVAGGRTTGELFF
TRBJ1-1,TRBV14,CASSHTGGNTEAFF
TRBJ2-7,TRBV7-8,CASSLGISYEQYF
TRBJ1-5,TRBV28,CASSPPTTLTSGPQHF
TRBJ1-2,TRBV7-2,CASSEAGYGYTF